The following is a T cell receptor beta chain sequence with its context. CDR1 is MGHDK, CDR2 SYGVNS, per germline. The CDR3 is made up of 13 amino acids. Deletions cut 11 bases from V and 0 bases from J, with 8 bases between. This sample was included in a study of technical replicates of blood from a handful of donors. Some clones are missing from TCRdb's copy, which holds only in-frame ones; the method was immunoSEQ multiplex PCR. Of approximately 79,000 clones listed, 90% to 95% are singletons. This TCR was recovered from a human donor in good health. The chain uses TRBV25-1 and TRBJ2-6; D unresolved. Sequencing used T cells isolated from PBMCs. The DNA for the CDR3 is TGTGCCTGTACAGCCTCTGGGGCCAACGTCCTGACTTTC. Protein: CACTASGANVLTF.